This T cell receptor (beta chain) was identified during a study of cytomegalovirus exposure and HLA in healthy donors. Study observations and caveats: While the bulk of TCR sequences proved rare, some public TCRs turned up in many donors. Previous analysis showed most TCR beta V segments were productive about 90% or about 30% of the time. Cytomegalovirus-associated TCR beta chains were listed, numbering around 150. Testing in vitro showed a few CMV-associated chains specific for CMV antigens.

The CDR3 has 14 amino acids. The germline CDR1 and CDR2 sequences are SQVTM and ANQGSEA. Trimming removed 1 base from V and 8 bases from J; junction bases left unmatched: 8. Vbeta (60) and Jbeta (13) primers were used in the PCR. The repertoire was sequenced with immunoSEQ multiplex PCR; TCRdb's copy has only in-frame clones and lacks some. In the table there are fewer than 200,000 clones, approximately 80% of which are singletons. About this clone: Its antigen is currently unknown.

Sequencing was done on a sample of PBMCs. This chain connects TRBV29-1 to TRBJ1-2, with 9 bases identical to TRBD1. This TCR was recovered from a woman aged 25 to 39 in good health and CMV-seropositive. The CDR3 DNA follows: TGCAGCGTTGAAGTCGGACAGGGGATGGGGGGCTACACCTTC. This translates into CSVEVGQGMGGYTF.